These 10 T cell receptor beta chains originate from one sample sequenced in a study of CD8+CD57+ T cells in acquired aplastic anemia. Template material for TCR beta VDJ and CDR3 profiling consisted of genomic DNA. From the reads, TCRdb called clonotypes with MiXCR, one entry per CDR3 protein. The sample holds approximately 170,000 distinct CDR3 sequences, approximately 49% seen once. Specimen: sorted CD4+, CD8+, or CD8+CD57+ T cells (not recorded which) from PBMCs. Source of these receptors: a human donor in good health, serving as a control.

The chain links TRBV7-2 to TRBJ1-4; TRBD1 aligns across 9 bases. The germline V gene has CDR1 SGHTA and CDR2 FQGNSA. The CDR3 sequence is 14 residues long. V shed 2 bases, J shed 8 bases, and the junction held 3 bases outside the gene matches. This CDR3 reads CASSLIGTGEKLFF. The CDR3, as DNA: TGTGCCAGCAGCTTAATAGGGACAGGGGAAAAACTGTTTTTT.

The V gene is TRBV25-1, the J gene TRBJ1-6, with 8 bases aligning to TRBD1. V shed 3 bases, J shed 9 bases, and the junction held 13 bases outside the gene matches. Germline CDR1 MGHDK, CDR2 SYGVNS. The CDR3 totals 17 residues. In nucleotides, the CDR3 is TGTGCCAGCAGTGAGTCTCCGGGACAGGCCCAAGGTTCACCCCTCCACTTT. Protein sequence: CASSESPGQAQGSPLHF.

The V call is TRBV12-3 or TRBV12-4, the J call TRBJ1-1; D is unclear. The V end was cut by 8 bases, the J end by 5 bases, with 15 bases between. The length of the CDR3 is 13 residues. This CDR3 reads CASYYWRETEAFF. The DNA for the CDR3 is TGTGCCAGCTATTATTGGCGGGAGACTGAAGCTTTCTTT.

The J gene is TRBJ2-7, the V gene TRBV7-9; 12 nucleotides align to TRBD2. The J call may be in error: the DNA end matches TRBJ2-5 better. The CDR3 consists of 18 residues. Germline V gene lookup returns CDR1 SEHNR and CDR2 FQNEAQ (reference sequence). The CDR3 is CASSLLAGGLGKQETQYF. Here the CDR3 DNA reads TGTGCCAGCAGCTTACTAGCGGGGGGGCTCGGGAAACAAGAGACCCAGTACTTC.

This clonotype has a handful of counts. The chain recombines TRBV6-5 with TRBJ2-4, with 9 bases identical to TRBD1. J was trimmed by 2 bases and V by 5 bases; bases with no gene match: 19. This CDR3 contains 20 residues. Germline loops: CDR1 MNHEY, CDR2 SVGAGI. The CDR3 nucleotides read TGTGCCAGCAGTGCAGCCGGGACAGGGATCCACCGGGATTCCAAAAACATTCAGTACTTC. Its protein product is CASSAAGTGIHRDSKNIQYF.

This clonotype was counted a single time. The chain uses TRBV7-6 and TRBJ2-1; D ambiguous. CDR3 length equals 15 residues. CDR1 and CDR2 from the germline V gene are SGHVS and FNYEAQ. Deletions cut 4 bases from V and 3 bases from J, with 13 bases between. CDR3: CASSSGQASYNEQFF. CDR3 nucleotide sequence: TGTGCCAGCAGCTCCGGGCAGGCCAGCTACAATGAGCAGTTCTTC.

The chain has TRBV24-1 and TRBJ1-2; D might be TRBD1 (6 bases). The CDR3 has 14 amino acids. Trimming removed 3 bases from V and 7 bases from J, with 14 bases in between. CDR1 is KGHDR and CDR2 is SFDVKD in the germline V gene. CDR3 DNA sequence: TGTGCCACCAGTGATACTACAGGGACCCCTGGCTACACCTTC. This translates into CATSDTTGTPGYTF.

This chain connects TRBV7-2 to TRBJ2-7; D possibly uses TRBD1 or TRBD2 (5 bases each). The CDR3 has 13 amino acids. Germline V gene sequence: CDR1 SGHTA, CDR2 FQGNSA. V lost 5 bases, J lost 4 bases, and 12 bases lay in between. The chain's CDR3 is CASSPGAPYEQYF. The CDR3 DNA follows: TGTGCCAGCAGCCCCGGGGCACCTTACGAGCAGTACTTC.

The CDR3 coding sequence is TGTGCCAGCAGCCCCGCCGGGACGGCTGAAGCTTTCTTT. It specifies CASSPAGTAEAFF. The rearrangement joins TRBV6-5 to TRBJ1-1; tentative D call: TRBD1 (5 bases). V dropped 6 bases and J dropped 6 bases, with 14 bases sitting between them. The germline V gene encodes CDR1 MNHEY and CDR2 SVGAGI. The CDR3 length is 13 residues.

This chain joins TRBV10-2 and TRBJ2-5; no reliable D call. Germline CDR1 is WSHSY and CDR2 is SAAADI. The germline V and J ends were trimmed by 2 bases and 7 bases, with 11 bases remaining between them. The length of the CDR3 is 13 residues. The CDR3: CASSEDWPRTQYF. CDR3 bases: TGCGCCAGCAGTGAGGACTGGCCCCGGACCCAGTACTTC.